This T cell receptor beta chain was observed in a study of T cell repertoires in cytomegalovirus infection. At the level of the study: Indications came from public TCR beta signatures; they pointed to CMV infection and to a matching HLA type. Overall study findings and caveats: CMV carriers with the relevant HLA were identified by cumulative public TCR beta family frequency. The ex vivo response was dominated by HLA-C-restricted CMV-specific TCR beta clonotypes.

The germline V gene has CDR1 SGHNT and CDR2 YENEEA. The CDR3 contains 15 residues. Trimming pared 2 bases from V and 8 bases from J, leaving 16 bases between. One entry per CDR3 protein, called by TCRdb with MiXCR from the reads. Among around 530,000 distinct CDR3 sequences listed, 15% to 20% were seen once. This clonotype was seen a handful of times. Its antigen is unidentified. Sample: CD8+ T cells from PBMCs. The TCR comes from a human donor in good health (CMV status not recorded). Some clones in this sample may be carry-over from other donors' samples. The V and J genes are TRBV11-3 and TRBJ2-1; D may be TRBD1 (6 bases). CDR3 in amino acids: CASSLPGVHRDEQFF. CDR3 bases: TGTGCCAGCAGCTTACCTGGGGTCCACAGGGATGAGCAGTTCTTC.